The next 20 T cell receptor beta chains were all read from a single sample in a study of cytomegalovirus exposure and HLA in healthy donors. The PCR ran on 60 Vbeta and 13 Jbeta primers. The protocol was immunoSEQ multiplex PCR, while the TCRdb copy is restricted to in-frame clones and leaves out a portion. The sample has 150,000 to 200,000 clones; around 77% are singletons. The sample was PBMCs. The receptors originated from a woman aged 30 to 39 in good health and CMV-seronegative.

This clone was seen a few times. The junction differs from germline at one of its ends, possibly a read error. The chain links TRBV5-1 to TRBJ1-4, with 7 bases aligning to TRBD1. Germline V gives CDR1 SGHRS, CDR2 YFSETQ. The CDR3 has 14 amino acids. Here the CDR3 reads CASSQGQANEKLFF. DNA for the CDR3: TGCGCCAGCAGCCAAGGACAGGCTAACGAAAAACTGTTTTTT.

CDR3 in DNA: TGTGCCAGCAGCTCCCAGGGTATTGGGGATGAGCAGTACTTC. It codes for CASSSQGIGDEQYF. V is TRBV7-2 and J is TRBJ2-7; possible D gene TRBD1, 5 bases. Germline V gene data show CDR1 as SGHTA and CDR2 as FQGNSA. The CDR3 covers 14 residues. The germline V and J ends were trimmed by 4 bases and 7 bases, with 17 bases remaining between them.

J is TRBJ2-1 and V is TRBV4-2; TRBD2 matches 8 bases. The J segment lost 7 bases and the V segment lost 6 bases, leaving 8 bases of the junction unmatched. Looked up from germline, CDR1 is LGHNA and CDR2 is YNFKEQ. This CDR3 is built from 14 residues. CDR3 amino acids: CASRVSGSNNEQFF. The CDR3, as DNA: TGTGCCAGCAGGGTAAGCGGGAGTAATAATGAGCAGTTCTTC.

The gene calls are TRBV7-8 and TRBJ1-2, with 8 bases identical to TRBD1. Germline CDR1 is SGHVS and CDR2 is FQNEAQ. V lost 5 bases and J lost 4; bases outside the gene matches: 21. This CDR3 is built from 19 residues. CDR3 residues: CASSRGRGRGVRRAYGYTF. The CDR3 DNA reads as TGTGCCAGCAGCCGAGGCAGGGGGCGTGGAGTACGTCGTGCCTATGGCTACACCTTC.

The rearrangement uses TRBV19 and TRBJ2-3; 12 bases are a match to TRBD2. CDR1 and CDR2 from the germline V gene are LNHDA and SQIVND (reference sequence). CDR3 length: 16 residues. Trimming at V came to 4 bases and at J to 2 bases, leaving 4 bases not matched to a gene. CDR3 DNA sequence: TGTGCCAGTAGTACCGGACTAGCGGGATTCACAGATACGCAGTATTTT. It is translated as CASSTGLAGFTDTQYF.

The chain combines TRBV10-1 with TRBJ2-5; 7 nucleotides match TRBD2. This CDR3 is 13 amino acids long. V was clipped by 2 bases and J by 7 bases; unmatched bases: 4. Germline V gives CDR1 WNHNN, CDR2 SYGVQD (reference sequence). Here the CDR3 reads CASSESGGGTQYF. The CDR3 DNA reads TGCGCCAGCAGTGAGAGTGGGGGGGGGACCCAGTACTTC.

J is TRBJ2-1 and V is TRBV5-6, with 11 bases matching TRBD1. The CDR3 consists of 18 residues. The J segment lost 0 bases and the V segment lost 5 bases, leaving 10 bases of the junction unmatched. Germline CDR1 is SGHDT and CDR2 is YYEEEE. The CDR3 sequence is CASSRDRGVYGSYNEQFF. CDR3 sequence (DNA): TGTGCCAGCAGTCGGGACAGGGGGGTTTATGGCTCCTACAATGAGCAGTTCTTC. Complete variable domain (other parts from reference TRBV5-6 and TRBJ2-1): DAGVTQSPTHLIKTRGQQVTLRCSPKSGHDTVSWYQQALGQGPQFIFQYYEEEERQRGNFPDRFSGHQFPNYSSELNVNALLLGDSALYLCASSRDRGVYGSYNEQFFGPGTRLTVL.

The chain links TRBV6-5 to TRBJ2-1; D possibly corresponds to TRBD2 (5 bases). The CDR3 totals 12 residues. Germline values: CDR1 MNHEY, CDR2 SVGAGI. With 6 bases removed from V and 8 bases from J, the gap between germline ends came to 11 bases. In DNA form, the CDR3 reads TGTGCCAGCAGGAGTGGACTCGATGAGCAGTTCTTC. Its translation is CASRSGLDEQFF.

V gene TRBV7-8 combines with J gene TRBJ1-1; weak D call: TRBD1 (5 bases). Trimming shortened V by 1 base and J by 1 base, and 10 bases separated the two germline ends. The CDR3 runs 15 residues. The germline CDR1 and CDR2 sequences are SGHVS and FQNEAQ. CDR3 amino acids: CASSLDRQGNTEAFF. CDR3 nucleotides: TGTGCCAGCAGCTTAGACAGGCAGGGGAACACTGAAGCTTTCTTT. The full variable domain, with the rest looked up from reference TRBV7-8 and TRBJ1-1, is GAGVSQSPRYKVAKRGQDVALRCDPISGHVSLFWYQQALGQGPEFLTYFQNEAQLDKSGLPSDRFFAERPEGSVSTLKIQRTQQEDSAVYLCASSLDRQGNTEAFFGQGTRLTVV.

This clone has only one observation. For the CDR3, the DNA is TGTGCCAGCAGTTCGGTAACTGAAGCTTTCTTT. Protein sequence: CASSSVTEAFF. The V gene is TRBV2, the J gene TRBJ1-1, with unresolved D. V shed 5 bases and J shed 5 bases, with 6 bases lying between them. This CDR3 comprises 11 residues. From germline, CDR1 is SNHLY and CDR2 FYNNEI.

V usage is TRBV7-3 and J usage is TRBJ2-5, with TRBD1 identical over 8 bases. The closer fit of TRBJ2-7 to the DNA end suggests the J call may be wrong. The germline V gene encodes CDR1 SGHTA and CDR2 FQGTGA. The CDR3 extends over 14 amino acids. CDR3 bases: TGTGCCAGCAGCTGGACAGGGTCCTCCTACGAGCAGTACTTC. Protein sequence: CASSWTGSSYEQYF.

The rearrangement uses TRBV7-9 and TRBJ2-3; 7 bases align to TRBD2. With 0 bases clipped from V and 6 bases from J, the junction kept 9 bases outside the gene matches. Germline CDR1 and CDR2: SEHNR and FQNEAQ (reference sequence). CDR3 length: 16 amino acids. Written as DNA, the CDR3 is TGTGCCAGCAGCTTAGCGGCTCGGGAGGCGGGGGATACGCAGTATTTT. Translating gives CASSLAAREAGDTQYF.

The chain links TRBV9 to TRBJ1-1; 8 bases align to TRBD1. Per germline, CDR1 SGDLS and CDR2 YYNGEE. Trimming took 0 bases from V and 4 from J; bases not matched to a gene: 2. The CDR3 length is 14 residues. The CDR3 DNA sequence: TGTGCCAGCAGCGTAGTAACAGGGGGCACTGAAGCTTTCTTT. It translates to CASSVVTGGTEAFF.

The chain has TRBV6-5 and TRBJ2-7; 11 bases are shared with TRBD2. This CDR3 spans 15 amino acids. Germline V lookup: CDR1 MNHEY, CDR2 SVGAGI. V dropped 5 bases and J dropped 3; count of bases not matched to a gene: 6. CDR3 nucleotides: TGTGCCAGCAGTCCAAACGGACTAGCGGGCTACGAGCAGTACTTC. Protein: CASSPNGLAGYEQYF.

As for this clone: At one end, the junction sequence differs from germline, possibly due to a read error. The rearrangement joins TRBV7-9 to TRBJ2-7; D perhaps matches TRBD2 (6 bases). Germline-derived CDR1 and CDR2 are SEHNR and FQNEAQ (reference sequence). This CDR3 contains 14 residues. The DNA for the CDR3 is TGTTCCAGCAGCCCACCGAGCGGGTTCTACGAGCAGTACTTC. It yields the protein CSSSPPSGFYEQYF.

This clone was counted a single time. This rearrangement joins TRBV10-2 to TRBJ1-1; no reliable D call. The CDR3 runs 14 residues. Germline-derived CDR1 and CDR2 are WSHSY and SAAADI. Trimming pared 5 bases from V and 4 bases from J, leaving 14 bases between. Here the CDR3 reads CASSQPSGATEAFF. In DNA form, the CDR3 reads TGCGCCAGCAGTCAACCTTCAGGCGCCACTGAAGCTTTCTTT.

The chain has TRBV6-6 and TRBJ1-2; 7 nucleotides match TRBD1. The J segment lost 8 bases and the V segment lost 1 base, leaving 7 bases of the junction unmatched. The V gene's germline CDR1 is MNHNY and CDR2 SVGAGI (reference sequence). CDR3 length equals 14 residues. The CDR3: CASSYLDRGGGYTF. The CDR3 DNA reads as TGTGCCAGCAGTTACTTAGACCGAGGGGGCGGCTACACCTTC.

The count of this clone is one. This chain joins TRBV4-3 and TRBJ2-1; D unclear. CDR3 size: 13 residues. The germline V gene has CDR1 LGHNA and CDR2 YSLEER. Trimming cost V 1 base and J 8 bases, with 9 bases left between them. The DNA for the CDR3 is TGCGCCAGCAGCCAAGGATATGGCTATGAGCAGTTCTTC. Its translation: CASSQGYGYEQFF.

This clone was recorded a few times. The V and J genes are TRBV19 and TRBJ2-3; tentatively, D is TRBD1 or TRBD2 (6 bases each). Germline V CDR1 and CDR2: LNHDA, SQIVND (reference sequence). The length of the CDR3 is 14 residues. Trimming cost V 6 bases and J 4 bases, with 14 bases left between them. The CDR3 here is CASRIQGLSDTQYF. In nucleotides, the CDR3 is TGTGCCAGTAGAATACAGGGACTTTCAGATACGCAGTATTTT. The complete variable domain, with remaining parts taken from reference TRBV19 and TRBJ2-3, reads DGGITQSPKYLFRKEGQNVTLSCEQNLNHDAMYWYRQDPGQGLRLIYYSQIVNDFQKGDIAEGYSVSREKKESFPLTVTSAQKNPTAFYLCASRIQGLSDTQYFGPGTRLTVL.

This chain joins TRBV6-5 and TRBJ2-2; D call uncertain. The CDR3 is made up of 12 amino acids. The germline V gene has CDR1 MNHEY and CDR2 SVGAGI. The ends were cut back, 6 bases at V and 3 bases at J, with 5 bases in the middle. The CDR3 DNA follows: TGTGCCAGCAGCCGGGACACCGGGGAGCTGTTTTTT. It codes for CASSRDTGELFF.